These 13 T cell receptor beta chains originate from one sample sequenced in a study of cytomegalovirus exposure and HLA in healthy donors. Both 60 Vbeta primers and 13 Jbeta primers went into the PCR. This table comes from immunoSEQ multiplex PCR, and its TCRdb copy is limited to in-frame clones, with some not included. The repertoire holds over 100,000 clones, with about 76% as singletons. The sequenced sample was PBMCs. Receptors originate from a man between 35 and 55 years old in good health and CMV-seronegative.

This chain connects TRBV5-1 to TRBJ2-7, with D perhaps TRBD2 (6 bases). Trimming shortened V by 0 bases and J by 4 bases, and 14 bases separated the two germline ends. The germline V gene has CDR1 SGHRS and CDR2 YFSETQ. The CDR3 spans 15 residues. The CDR3 nucleotides are TGCGCCAGCAGCTTGGCGGAGGGGCGGGTTTACGAGCAGTACTTC. Residues: CASSLAEGRVYEQYF.

This clone has only one observation. The V and J genes are TRBV4-3 and TRBJ2-2; 8 bases agree with TRBD2. CDR1 and CDR2 from the germline V gene are LGHNA and YSLEER. This CDR3 spans 17 amino acids. Germline trimming cut 3 bases from V and 3 bases from J; bases unmatched to any gene: 9. The CDR3 protein is CASSHPTGGPDTGELFF. The CDR3 nucleotides read TGCGCCAGCAGCCATCCTACGGGGGGGCCGGACACCGGGGAGCTGTTTTTT.

The rearrangement uses TRBV6-5 and TRBJ1-4, with a tentative D call TRBD1 (6 bases). Germline values: CDR1 MNHEY, CDR2 SVGAGI. This CDR3 is 14 amino acids long. V lost 0 bases to trimming and J lost 8 bases, with 10 bases between them. The CDR3 spells CASSYSRGGEKLFF. The CDR3, as DNA: TGTGCCAGCAGTTACTCAAGGGGGGGGGAAAAACTGTTTTTT.

This clone was seen once. The chain couples TRBV16 to TRBJ1-6; tentatively, D is TRBD1 (6 bases). Germline lookup yields CDR1 KGHSY and CDR2 FQNENV. This CDR3 comprises 14 residues. The V end lost 2 bases, the J end lost 9 bases, and 11 bases lay between the germline ends. CDR3 protein: CASSQRQDSSPLHF. CDR3 nucleotide sequence: TGTGCCAGCAGCCAAAGGCAGGACAGTTCACCCCTCCACTTT.

The chain recombines TRBV7-9 with TRBJ2-3; tentative D call: TRBD2 (5 bases). From germline, CDR1 is SEHNR and CDR2 FQNEAQ (reference sequence). The V and J ends lost 1 base and 0 bases respectively, with 20 bases between them. This CDR3 is built from 19 residues. The CDR3, as DNA: TGTGCCAGCAGCTTAGGGGGAGTTTCGGACGTAACTAGCACAGATACGCAGTATTTT. Its translation is CASSLGGVSDVTSTDTQYF.

This clone was observed a single time. The chain recombines TRBV5-6 with TRBJ1-2; a possible D gene is TRBD1 (6 bases). Trimming took 3 bases from V and 8 from J, leaving 20 bases between them. The CDR3 has 15 residues. Germline values: CDR1 SGHDT, CDR2 YYEEEE. The CDR3 DNA reads as TGTGCCAGCAGCTCCGACCTCGGGACAACTTCGGGCTACACCTTC. Amino acids: CASSSDLGTTSGYTF.

The chain carries TRBV27 and TRBJ2-7, with TRBD2 matching 10 bases. The germline V gene encodes CDR1 MNHEY and CDR2 SMNVEV (reference sequence). This CDR3 contains 17 residues. J gave up 7 bases and V 5 bases, and 17 bases lay outside the gene matches. The CDR3 spells CASSTPPGVAGGWEQYF. CDR3 nucleotides: TGTGCCAGCAGTACGCCCCCCGGGGTAGCGGGGGGTTGGGAGCAGTACTTC.

This clone was detected only once. The J gene is TRBJ2-7, the V gene TRBV7-9, with a possible D match to TRBD2 (6 bases). From germline, CDR1 is SEHNR and CDR2 FQNEAQ (reference sequence). The V end was cut by 5 bases, the J end by 6 bases, with 17 bases between. The length of the CDR3 is 14 residues. For the CDR3, the DNA is TGTGCCAGCAGCCCCTTGCCGGGAGCTACCGAGCAGTACTTC. It yields the protein CASSPLPGATEQYF. Using reference TRBV7-9 and TRBJ2-7 for the parts outside the CDR3, the full variable domain is DTGVSQNPRHKITKRGQNVTFRCDPISEHNRLYWYRQTLGQGPEFLTYFQNEAQLEKSRLLSDRFSAERPKGSFSTLEIQRTEQGDSAMYLCASSPLPGATEQYFGPGTRLTVT.

This clone was observed a few times. The J gene is TRBJ1-6, the V gene TRBV5-6, with a weak D call TRBD1 (5 bases). V lost 6 bases and J lost 1, with 14 bases in between. Germline V gene data show CDR1 as SGHDT and CDR2 as YYEEEE. CDR3 length: 16 residues. The CDR3: CASNPGGASYNSPLHF. In DNA form, the CDR3 reads TGTGCCAGCAACCCTGGAGGGGCGTCCTATAATTCACCCCTCCACTTT.

The rearrangement joins TRBV4-1 to TRBJ2-7; 9 positions agree with TRBD1. The germline V gene encodes CDR1 MGHRA and CDR2 YSYEKL. J gave up 7 bases and V 3 bases, and 19 bases lay outside the gene matches. The CDR3 consists of 18 residues. The CDR3 nucleotides are TGCGCCAGCAGCCAGTTGCCACAGGGGGCCAACGGGGCCTTGGAGCAGTACTTC. Its translation: CASSQLPQGANGALEQYF.

This clone has more than one count but fewer than ten. The chain uses TRBV18 and TRBJ1-1; TRBD1 might be the D (6 bases). The CDR3 spans 14 residues. The ends were cut back, 11 bases at V and 4 bases at J, with 20 bases in the middle. Germline V gives CDR1 KGHSH, CDR2 LQKENI. For the CDR3, the DNA is TGTGCCGGCCGAAAGCTAGAAGGGGGCACTGAAGCTTTCTTT. This translates into CAGRKLEGGTEAFF.

The chain combines TRBV29-1 with TRBJ2-3, with D maybe TRBD1 (6 bases). Germline CDR1 reads SQVTM; CDR2 reads ANQGSEA. The CDR3 totals 17 residues. V was clipped by 4 bases and J by 2 bases, with 22 bases between them. This CDR3 reads CSVAYWTAELVTDTQYF. CDR3 nucleotide sequence: TGCAGCGTTGCCTATTGGACAGCCGAGTTAGTCACAGATACGCAGTATTTT.

The rearrangement links TRBV4-3 to TRBJ2-7; D is perhaps TRBD1 (5 bases). The CDR3 runs to 14 residues. In germline, CDR1 is LGHNA, CDR2 YSLEER. Between the trimmed V and J ends, which lost 0 bases and 6 bases, there was a span of 12 bases. The CDR3 here is CASSQDPGACEQYF. CDR3 bases: TGCGCCAGCAGCCAAGATCCTGGGGCTTGCGAGCAGTACTTC.